This T cell receptor (beta chain) is from a study of blood T cell repertoires in COVID-19. Background on the study: Both acute and convalescent COVID-19 samples were obtained from the United States, Italy and Spain.

There are 15 residues in the CDR3. The germline V gene encodes CDR1 LNHDA and CDR2 SQIVND (reference sequence). Trimming took 6 bases from V and 0 from J, leaving 12 bases between them. This clone was picked up one time. Sequencing used immunoSEQ multiplex PCR; TCRdb keeps in-frame clones, though not all of them. Of 80,000 or so clones in the sample, roughly 85% are singletons; the top ten hold approximately 11%. This chain joins TRBV19 and TRBJ1-3; no definite D call. The sample taken for sequencing was peripheral blood. The origin of this receptor is a man aged 55 to 70 with COVID-19, enrolled during active disease. CDR3 nucleotide sequence: TGTGCCAGTAGACGGAACAGAGACTCTGGAAACACCATATATTTT. Amino acids: CASRRNRDSGNTIYF.